Given below is one TCR beta chain in context. Antigen: not known. Antigen-specific CD4+ T cells were first expanded with viral peptide pools by the ViraFEST assay and only then sequenced. Around day 10 of culture, CD4+ T cells were separated out. BNT162b2 vaccine or mRNA-1273 vaccine was given to participants in two doses. Each culture had half its medium swapped for IL-2 medium on days 3 and 7. The record originates from a study of vaccination effects on CD4 cells after COVID-19. V shed 0 bases and J 7 bases; nucleotides not matched to a gene: 2. Germline CDR1 reads MGHRA; CDR2 reads YSYEKL. CDR3 length equals 14 residues. Study observations and caveats: Healthy vaccinees' vaccine-induced clones included only 1 of 255 that recognized common cold coronaviruses. Both infection-induced and vaccine-induced clones contracted markedly at late post-vaccination timepoints.

Clones were sequenced by immunoSEQ multiplex PCR, and TCRdb holds only the in-frame ones, with some missing. This sample has about 46,000 clones, with 65% to 75% found just once. The sequence came from a human donor who received a COVID-19 vaccine. Sequenced material: CD4+ T cells from PBMCs cultured with HCoV-OC43 spike peptides, taken after COVID-19 vaccination. Subset: HCoV-OC43 spike overlapping peptide pool stimulation. J is TRBJ2-5 and V is TRBV4-1; 10 nucleotides line up with TRBD2. The CDR3 reads CASSQESSGGTQYF. The CDR3 DNA follows: TGCGCCAGCAGCCAAGAGTCTAGCGGGGGGACCCAGTACTTC.